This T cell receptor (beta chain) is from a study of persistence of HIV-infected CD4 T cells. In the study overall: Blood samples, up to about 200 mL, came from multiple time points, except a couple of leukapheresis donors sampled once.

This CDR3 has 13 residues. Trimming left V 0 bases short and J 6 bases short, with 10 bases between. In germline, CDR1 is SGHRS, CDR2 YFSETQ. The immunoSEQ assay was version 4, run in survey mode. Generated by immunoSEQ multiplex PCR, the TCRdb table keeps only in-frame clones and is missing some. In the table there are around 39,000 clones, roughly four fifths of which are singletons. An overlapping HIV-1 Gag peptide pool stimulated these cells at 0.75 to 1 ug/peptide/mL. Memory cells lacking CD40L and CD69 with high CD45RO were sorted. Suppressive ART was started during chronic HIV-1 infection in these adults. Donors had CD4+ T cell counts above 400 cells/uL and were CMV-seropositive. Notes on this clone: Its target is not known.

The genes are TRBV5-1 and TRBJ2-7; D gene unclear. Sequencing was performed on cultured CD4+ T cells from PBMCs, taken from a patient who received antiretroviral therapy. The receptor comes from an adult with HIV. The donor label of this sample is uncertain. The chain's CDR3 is CASSLGLQSEQYF. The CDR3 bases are TGCGCCAGCAGCTTGGGACTGCAAAGCGAGCAGTACTTC. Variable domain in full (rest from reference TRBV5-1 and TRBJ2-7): KAGVTQTPRYLIKTRGQQVTLSCSPISGHRSVSWYQQTPGQGLQFLFEYFSETQRNKGNFPGRFSGRQFSNSRSEMNVSTLELGDSALYLCASSLGLQSEQYFGPGTRLTVT.